This T cell receptor beta chain was identified in a study of shared clonotypes between healthy human individuals. CD45RO negativity and positive selection for CCR7 defined naive CD8 cells, a population that excluded terminally differentiated effector memory CD45RA+ cells. Sequencing used immunoSEQ multiplex PCR; TCRdb keeps in-frame clones, though not all of them. The profile shows about 1.9 million clones, just over 90% of them singletons. Notes on this clone: This sample also contains other DNA sequences that code for the same CDR3.

The CDR3 runs 14 residues. The V end was cut by 1 base, the J end by 2 bases, with 8 bases between. The germline V gene has CDR1 SEHNR and CDR2 FQNEAQ (reference sequence). The chain combines TRBV7-9 with TRBJ2-5, with D tentatively TRBD1 (5 bases). The specimen sequenced was naive CD8+ T cells from PBMCs. The sequence came from a man aged 18 to 29 in good health. Some clones in this sample may be carry-over from other donors' samples. The CDR3 reads CASSLGGRQETQYF. CDR3 nucleotide sequence: TGTGCCAGCAGCTTAGGGGGCCGTCAAGAGACCCAGTACTTC. Together with reference TRBV7-9 and TRBJ2-5, the CDR3 gives the full variable domain: DTGVSQNPRHKITKRGQNVTFRCDPISEHNRLYWYRQTLGQGPEFLTYFQNEAQLEKSRLLSDRFSAERPKGSFSTLEIQRTEQGDSAMYLCASSLGGRQETQYFGPGTRLLVL.